The next 25 T cell receptor beta chains were all read from a single sample in a study of blood T cell repertoires in COVID-19. Repertoires were generated with immunoSEQ multiplex PCR, while TCRdb's copy carries only in-frame clones and drops some. The table includes just over 80,000 clones, 81% detected once. What was sequenced was peripheral blood. All receptors come from a man older than 75 with acute or convalescent COVID-19.

The chain has TRBV7-3 and TRBJ2-5, with 9 nucleotides matching TRBD1. This CDR3 contains 16 residues. The germline V gene has CDR1 SGHTA and CDR2 FQGTGA. V lost 4 bases, J lost 4 bases, and 10 bases stayed unmatched. The DNA for the CDR3 is TGTGCCAGCAGCTCAACAGGGGGCGCAGCGGTAGAGACCCAGTACTTC. Translation: CASSSTGGAAVETQYF.

The sample holds one count of this clone. The chain combines TRBV27 with TRBJ2-1; D is possibly TRBD1 (8 bases). V was shortened by 5 bases and J by 8 bases, with 16 bases between the two germline ends. The CDR3 extends over 14 amino acids. Germline V gene sequence: CDR1 MNHEY, CDR2 SMNVEV (reference sequence). This CDR3 is CASSGYRGRDEQFF. CDR3 coding DNA: TGTGCCAGCAGTGGATACAGGGGGAGGGATGAGCAGTTCTTC.

CDR3 protein: CASSPGTGNDEQYF. CDR3 bases: TGTGCCAGCAGCCCAGGGACAGGGAACGACGAGCAGTACTTC. The rearrangement joins TRBV11-3 to TRBJ2-7, with 9 bases identical to TRBD1. V lost 5 bases to trimming and J lost 5 bases; unmatched junction nucleotides: 7. CDR1 is SGHNT, CDR2 YENEEA, per germline. CDR3 length equals 14 residues.

The chain recombines TRBV3-1 (or the pseudogene TRBV3-2) with TRBJ2-3; perhaps TRBD1 as D (6 bases). V lost 0 bases and J 1 base, leaving 11 bases between the germline ends. This CDR3 spans 16 amino acids. Germline V gene data show CDR1 as LGHDT and CDR2 as YNNKEL (reference sequence). The CDR3 protein is CASSQEGPGGTDTQYF. The DNA for the CDR3 is TGTGCCAGCAGCCAAGAAGGGCCAGGGGGCACAGATACGCAGTATTTT.

This CDR3 is CASSYGQGRWTEAFF. CDR3 sequence (DNA): TGTGCCAGCAGTTACGGACAGGGGCGGTGGACTGAAGCTTTCTTT. This chain joins TRBV6-5 and TRBJ1-1, with 9 nucleotides matching TRBD1. The length of the CDR3 is 15 residues. Germline values: CDR1 MNHEY, CDR2 SVGAGI. V was clipped by 2 bases and J by 5 bases; unmatched bases: 6.

This clone was picked up a small number of times. The chain couples TRBV25-1 to TRBJ2-1, with a possible D match to TRBD1 (6 bases). The germline CDR1 and CDR2 sequences are MGHDK and SYGVNS. Trimming removed 1 base at V and 8 bases at J, with 15 bases between. The CDR3 covers 15 residues. CDR3 in DNA: TGTGCCAGCAGTGAATTCGGACAGCCCTGGGATGAGCAGTTCTTC. Protein product: CASSEFGQPWDEQFF. The full variable domain, in which reference TRBV25-1 and TRBJ2-1 provide the parts outside the CDR3, is EADIYQTPRYLVIGTGKKITLECSQTMGHDKMYWYQQDPGMELHLIHYSYGVNSTEKGDLSSESTVSRIRTEHFPLTLESARPSHTSQYLCASSEFGQPWDEQFFGPGTRLTVL.

V and J are TRBV20-1 and TRBJ2-7; TRBD1 might be the D (6 bases). V gave up 3 bases and J gave up 4 bases, with 10 bases separating them. Per germline, CDR1 DFQATT and CDR2 SNEGSKA (reference sequence). The CDR3 has 12 residues. CDR3 amino acids: CSASRQGYEQYF. The CDR3 coding sequence is TGCAGTGCTAGTAGGCAGGGGTACGAGCAGTACTTC.

The J gene is TRBJ1-6, the V gene TRBV30; D uncertain. Per germline, CDR1 GTSNPN and CDR2 SVGIG (reference sequence). CDR3 length equals 13 residues. V was cut by 2 bases and J by 8 bases, with 10 bases left in between. The CDR3 is CAWSLAAHSPLHF. CDR3 DNA: TGTGCCTGGAGTTTGGCGGCTCATTCACCCCTCCACTTT.

As DNA, the CDR3 is TGTGCCAGTAGCCGGGACAGAAATCAGCCCCAGCATTTT. Translation gives CASSRDRNQPQHF. V is TRBV19 and J is TRBJ1-5, with 7 nucleotides matching TRBD1. The CDR3 is made up of 13 amino acids. V lost 6 bases and J lost 4; bases outside the gene matches: 3. Germline CDR1 and CDR2: LNHDA and SQIVND (reference sequence).

The chain has TRBV2 and TRBJ1-4; possible D gene TRBD1, 5 bases. Trimming removed 7 bases from V and 6 bases from J, with 18 bases in between. This CDR3 has 15 amino acids. Germline V gives CDR1 SNHLY, CDR2 FYNNEI. In nucleotides, the CDR3 is TGTGCCAGCACGCTGACAGCCGCTACTTATGAAAAACTGTTTTTT. The encoded protein is CASTLTAATYEKLFF.

The V call is TRBV4-1, the J call TRBJ2-1; TRBD2 agrees at 7 bases. The CDR3 contains 15 residues. Per the germline V gene, CDR1 is MGHRA and CDR2 is YSYEKL. With V trimmed by 6 bases and J by 8 bases, 13 bases remained unmatched. Here the CDR3 reads CASRYSKGREDEQFF. The CDR3 DNA is TGCGCCAGCAGATATTCCAAAGGGAGGGAGGATGAGCAGTTCTTC.

The rearrangement links TRBV10-3 to TRBJ1-3; tentatively, D is TRBD1 (6 bases). Deletions cut 8 bases from V and 3 bases from J, with 14 bases between. CDR3 length: 14 residues. The germline V gene has CDR1 ENHRY and CDR2 SYGVKD. CDR3 DNA: TGTGCCATCCTACTACAGGGATTTGGAAACACCATATATTTT. Encoded protein: CAILLQGFGNTIYF.

This chain connects TRBV19 to TRBJ1-5, with 7 bases identical to TRBD1. Germline CDR1 and CDR2: LNHDA and SQIVND (reference sequence). The CDR3 length is 13 residues. V trimming: 6 bases; J trimming: 6 bases; junction bases outside the gene matches: 5. The CDR3 region has the DNA TGTGCCAGTAGGGGGACAGCCGCTCAGCCCCAGCATTTT. Its protein is CASRGTAAQPQHF.

This chain joins TRBV9 and TRBJ2-2, with D hard to call. The CDR3 runs 18 residues. CDR1 SGDLS and CDR2 YYNGEE come from the germline V gene. V was cut by 0 bases and J by 0 bases, with 15 bases left in between. CDR3 amino acids: CASSVVNSRFANTGELFF. The CDR3 nucleotides read TGTGCCAGCAGCGTAGTAAATTCACGGTTCGCGAACACCGGGGAGCTGTTTTTT.

V usage is TRBV19 and J usage is TRBJ2-1; 7 bases fit TRBD2. CDR1 and CDR2 from the germline V gene are LNHDA and SQIVND (reference sequence). V dropped 6 bases and J dropped 1; count of bases not matched to a gene: 3. This CDR3 region has 14 residues. CDR3 nucleotides: TGTGCCAGTAGGACGGGAGGTTCCTACAATGAGCAGTTCTTC. This codes for CASRTGGSYNEQFF.

Only one count was recorded for this clone. The chain employs TRBV7-2 and TRBJ2-7; TRBD2 matches at 8 bases. CDR1 is SGHTA and CDR2 is FQGNSA in the germline V gene. V dropped 0 bases and J dropped 3; count of bases not matched to a gene: 4. The CDR3 has 15 amino acids. In DNA form, the CDR3 reads TGTGCCAGCAGCTTAGCGTCGACTAGCGTCTACGAGCAGTACTTC. Translating gives CASSLASTSVYEQYF.

This clone was counted only a few times. The chain is built from TRBV5-1 and TRBJ1-1; unclear D gene. The V gene lost 1 base and the J gene lost 8 bases, with 21 bases spanning the gap. This CDR3 has 16 amino acids. Germline loops: CDR1 SGHRS, CDR2 YFSETQ. DNA of the CDR3: TGCGCCAGCAGCTTGATCGCTGTTGCGGGGTCGAACGAAGCTTTCTTT. Residues: CASSLIAVAGSNEAFF. Filled out from reference TRBV5-1 and TRBJ1-1, the complete variable domain reads KAGVTQTPRYLIKTRGQQVTLSCSPISGHRSVSWYQQTPGQGLQFLFEYFSETQRNKGNFPGRFSGRQFSNSRSEMNVSTLELGDSALYLCASSLIAVAGSNEAFFGQGTRLTVV.

The chain joins TRBV25-1 to TRBJ2-4; 7 positions match TRBD1. V lost 5 bases, J lost 2 bases, and 12 bases stayed unmatched. The CDR3 has 17 amino acids. The germline gives CDR1 MGHDK, CDR2 SYGVNS. DNA for the CDR3: TGTGCCAGCAGTTCAATGGGAACAGGGGCATCCAAAAACATTCAGTACTTC. Its translation: CASSSMGTGASKNIQYF.

The rearrangement uses TRBV15 and TRBJ1-2; TRBD1 matches at 8 bases. Trimming removed 0 bases from V and 5 bases from J; junction bases left unmatched: 11. Germline V lookup: CDR1 LNHNV, CDR2 YYDKDF (reference sequence). This CDR3 spans 17 amino acids. The CDR3 DNA sequence: TGTGCCACCAGCAGAGACGGAGTGCAGGGGGCTTGGTATGGCTACACCTTC. It yields the protein CATSRDGVQGAWYGYTF.

The rearrangement uses TRBV20-1 and TRBJ2-1; D is undetermined. With 5 bases removed from V and 13 bases from J, the gap between germline ends came to 9 bases. Germline V gene sequence: CDR1 DFQATT, CDR2 SNEGSKA (reference sequence). The CDR3 is 9 amino acids. In nucleotides, the CDR3 is TGCAGTGCTCTCGGGTATCAGTTCTTC. The encoded protein is CSALGYQFF.

The chain carries TRBV25-1 and TRBJ1-6; no definite D call. CDR1 and CDR2 from the germline V gene are MGHDK and SYGVNS. The CDR3 spans 16 residues. Trimming cost V 3 bases and J 8 bases, with 17 bases left between them. CDR3 nucleotides: TGTGCCAGCAGTGATCGAACCGGGTCTCAACATTCACCCCTCCACTTT. Translating gives CASSDRTGSQHSPLHF.

The chain recombines TRBV5-1 with TRBJ2-3; 14 nucleotides align to TRBD2. V gave up 4 bases and J gave up 4 bases; unmatched junction bases: 8. Germline CDR1 reads SGHRS; CDR2 reads YFSETQ. The CDR3 contains 17 residues. DNA for the CDR3: TGCGCCAGCAGCCAGGGACTAGCGGGAGTAGGGGCAGATACGCAGTATTTT. It is translated as CASSQGLAGVGADTQYF.

The chain employs TRBV6-5 and TRBJ1-2; TRBD1 might be the D (6 bases). The CDR3 runs 13 residues. V was trimmed by 6 bases and J by 2 bases, leaving 10 bases between them. CDR1 is MNHEY, CDR2 SVGAGI, per germline. CDR3 region: CASSLGQNYGYTF. The DNA for the CDR3 is TGTGCCAGCAGCCTTGGACAGAACTATGGCTACACCTTC.

The V call is TRBV7-9, the J call TRBJ2-3; TRBD2 agrees at 7 bases. J was trimmed by 1 base and V by 5 bases; bases with no gene match: 12. Germline-derived CDR1 and CDR2 are SEHNR and FQNEAQ (reference sequence). This CDR3 spans 17 amino acids. As DNA, the CDR3 is TGTGCCAGCAGCCTTACTATTGGCCGGGAGGGCACAGATACGCAGTATTTT. Protein product: CASSLTIGREGTDTQYF.

J is TRBJ1-6 and V is TRBV12-5; 8 bases match TRBD1. CDR1 and CDR2 from the germline V gene are LGHNT and FRNRAP. Losses at the gene ends were 3 bases for V and 7 bases for J; bases not matched to a gene: 5. CDR3 length: 15 amino acids. CDR3 bases: TGTGCTAGTGGTTTCGGACAGGGAGAAAATTCACCCCTCCACTTT. Its translation: CASGFGQGENSPLHF. Full variable domain (rest looked up from reference TRBV12-5 and TRBJ1-6): DARVTQTPRHKVTEMGQEVTMRCQPILGHNTVFWYRQTMMQGLELLAYFRNRAPLDDSGMPKDRFSAEMPDATLATLKIQPSEPRDSAVYFCASGFGQGENSPLHFGNGTRLTVT.